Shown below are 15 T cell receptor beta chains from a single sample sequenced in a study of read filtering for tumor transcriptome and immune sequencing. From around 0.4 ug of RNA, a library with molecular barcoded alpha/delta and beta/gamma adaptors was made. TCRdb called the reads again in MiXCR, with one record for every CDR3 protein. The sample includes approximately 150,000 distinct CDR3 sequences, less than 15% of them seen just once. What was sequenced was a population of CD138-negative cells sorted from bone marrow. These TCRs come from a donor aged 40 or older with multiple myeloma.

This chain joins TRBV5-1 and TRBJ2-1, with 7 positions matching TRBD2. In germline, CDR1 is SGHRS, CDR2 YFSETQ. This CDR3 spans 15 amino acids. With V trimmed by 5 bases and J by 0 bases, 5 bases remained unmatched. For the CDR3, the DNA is TGCGCCAGCAGTTCGACTAGCAGCTCCTACAATGAGCAGTTCTTC. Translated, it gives CASSSTSSSYNEQFF. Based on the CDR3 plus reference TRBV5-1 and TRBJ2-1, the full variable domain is KAGVTQTPRYLIKTRGQQVTLSCSPISGHRSVSWYQQTPGQGLQFLFEYFSETQRNKGNFPGRFSGRQFSNSRSEMNVSTLELGDSALYLCASSSTSSSYNEQFFGPGTRLTVL.

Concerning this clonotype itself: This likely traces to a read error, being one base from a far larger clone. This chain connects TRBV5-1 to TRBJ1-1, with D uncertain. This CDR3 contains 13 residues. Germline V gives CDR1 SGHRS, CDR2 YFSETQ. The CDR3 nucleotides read TGCGCCAGTAGCTTGGAACAAAACACTGATGCTTTCTTT. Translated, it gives CASSLEQNTDAFF. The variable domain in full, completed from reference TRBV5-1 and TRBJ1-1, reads KAGVTQTPRYLIKTRGQQVTLSCSPISGHRSVSWYQQTPGQGLQFLFEYFSETQRNKGNFPGRFSGRQFSNSRSEMNVSTLELGDSALYLCASSLEQNTDAFFGQGTRLTVV.

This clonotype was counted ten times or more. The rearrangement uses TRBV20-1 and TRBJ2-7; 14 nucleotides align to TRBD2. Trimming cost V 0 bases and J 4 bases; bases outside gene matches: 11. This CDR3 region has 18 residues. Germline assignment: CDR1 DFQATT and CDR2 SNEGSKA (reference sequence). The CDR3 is CSARDPAGTSGSRYEQYF. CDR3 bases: TGCAGTGCTAGAGATCCGGCGGGGACTAGCGGGAGTAGATACGAGCAGTACTTC.

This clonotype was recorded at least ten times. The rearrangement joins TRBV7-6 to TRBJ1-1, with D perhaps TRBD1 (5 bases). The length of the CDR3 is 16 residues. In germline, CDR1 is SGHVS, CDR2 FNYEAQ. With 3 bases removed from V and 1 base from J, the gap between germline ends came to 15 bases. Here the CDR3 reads CASSLGPRLGNTEAFF. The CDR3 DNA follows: TGTGCCAGCAGCTTGGGGCCAAGGTTAGGGAACACTGAAGCTTTCTTT.

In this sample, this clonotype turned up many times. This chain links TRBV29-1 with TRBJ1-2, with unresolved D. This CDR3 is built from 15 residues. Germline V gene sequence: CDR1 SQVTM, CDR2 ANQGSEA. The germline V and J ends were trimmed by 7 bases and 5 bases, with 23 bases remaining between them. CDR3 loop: CSGAPTVGSMYGYTF. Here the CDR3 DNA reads TGCAGCGGGGCGCCGACCGTGGGATCTATGTATGGCTACACCTTC.

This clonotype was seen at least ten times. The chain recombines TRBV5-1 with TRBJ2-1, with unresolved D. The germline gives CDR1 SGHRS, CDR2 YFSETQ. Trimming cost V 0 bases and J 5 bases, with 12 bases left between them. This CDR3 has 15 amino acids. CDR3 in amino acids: CASSLGAVYDNEQFF. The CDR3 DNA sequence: TGCGCCAGCAGCTTGGGTGCGGTCTACGACAATGAGCAGTTCTTC.

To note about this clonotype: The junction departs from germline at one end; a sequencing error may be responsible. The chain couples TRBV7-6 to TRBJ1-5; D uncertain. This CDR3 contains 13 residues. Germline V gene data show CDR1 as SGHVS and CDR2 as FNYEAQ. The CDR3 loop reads CASSFSSDQPQHF. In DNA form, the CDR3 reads TGTGCCAGCAGCTTCAGTAGCGATCAGCCCCAGCATTTT.

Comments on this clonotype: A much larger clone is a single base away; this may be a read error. CDR3: CASTSRKGANVLTF. In DNA form, the CDR3 reads TGTGCCAGCACCTCTCGAAAGGGAGCCAACGTCCTGACTTTC. V and J are TRBV12-3 or TRBV12-4 and TRBJ2-6; D not certain. This CDR3 is 14 amino acids long. V was shortened by 7 bases and J by 7 bases, with 14 bases between the two germline ends.

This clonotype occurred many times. In DNA form, the CDR3 reads TGTGCCAGCAGCTTGGGTACGGTGGTTCAGAAAGCTTTCTTT. Its protein is CASSLGTVVQKAFF. The V gene is TRBV5-6, the J gene TRBJ1-1; D remains ambiguous. The CDR3 totals 14 residues. CDR1 and CDR2 (germline): SGHDT, YYEEEE. V was trimmed by 0 bases and J by 9 bases, leaving 15 bases between them.

CDR3 bases: TGTGCCAGCAGCTACGGGACTAGCGGGGACTTCTACGAGCAGTACTTC. Residues: CASSYGTSGDFYEQYF. The chain uses TRBV11-2 and TRBJ2-7, with 13 bases lining up with TRBD2. CDR1 is SGHAT and CDR2 is FQNNGV in the germline V gene. The junction had 6 bases not matched to a gene; V was cut back by 4 bases and J by 3 bases. The CDR3 spans 16 residues.

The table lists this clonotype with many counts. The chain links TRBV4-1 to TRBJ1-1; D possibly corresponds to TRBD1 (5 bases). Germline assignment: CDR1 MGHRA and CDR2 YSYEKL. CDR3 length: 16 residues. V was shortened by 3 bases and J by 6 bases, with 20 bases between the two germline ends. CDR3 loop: CASSHFVGEAPSEAFF. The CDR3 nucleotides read TGCGCCAGCAGCCACTTTGTAGGGGAGGCCCCCTCTGAAGCTTTCTTT.

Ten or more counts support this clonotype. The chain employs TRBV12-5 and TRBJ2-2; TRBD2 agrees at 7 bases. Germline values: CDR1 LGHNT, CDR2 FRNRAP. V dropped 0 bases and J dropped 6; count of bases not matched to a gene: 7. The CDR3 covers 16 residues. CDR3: CASGLVLAGESGELFF. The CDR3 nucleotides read TGTGCTAGTGGTTTGGTTCTGGCGGGAGAGTCCGGGGAGCTGTTTTTT.

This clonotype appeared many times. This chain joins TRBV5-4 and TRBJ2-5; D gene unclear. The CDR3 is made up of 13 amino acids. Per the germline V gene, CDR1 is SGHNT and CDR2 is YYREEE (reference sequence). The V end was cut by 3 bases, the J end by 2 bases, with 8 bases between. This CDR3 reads CASSSRAQETQYF. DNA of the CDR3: TGTGCCAGCAGCTCCCGGGCGCAAGAGACCCAGTACTTC.

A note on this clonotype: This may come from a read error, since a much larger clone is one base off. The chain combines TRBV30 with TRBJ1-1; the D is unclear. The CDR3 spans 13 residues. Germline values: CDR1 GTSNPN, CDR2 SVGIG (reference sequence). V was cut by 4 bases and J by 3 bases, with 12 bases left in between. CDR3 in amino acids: CAWNGCSDTEAFF. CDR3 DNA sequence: TGTGCCTGGAATGGCTGTAGTGACACTGAAGCTTTCTTT.

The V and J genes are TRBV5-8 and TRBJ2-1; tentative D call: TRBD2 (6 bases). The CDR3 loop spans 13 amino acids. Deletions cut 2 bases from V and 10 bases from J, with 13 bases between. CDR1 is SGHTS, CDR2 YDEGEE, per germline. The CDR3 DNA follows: TGTGCCAGCAGCTTTACGGGAGTAGACGAGCAGTTCTTC. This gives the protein CASSFTGVDEQFF.